Following are 12 T cell receptor beta chains from one sample sequenced in a study of cytomegalovirus exposure and HLA in healthy donors. The PCR used 60 Vbeta and 13 Jbeta primers. The protocol was immunoSEQ multiplex PCR, while the TCRdb copy is restricted to in-frame clones and leaves out a portion. The sample consists of 150,000 to 180,000 clones, roughly 72% of them appearing once. The specimen was PBMCs. All receptors come from a man aged 30 to 45 in good health and CMV-seronegative.

The gene calls are TRBV2 and TRBJ2-7, with D possibly being TRBD1 (6 bases). CDR3 length: 14 residues. The V and J ends lost 2 bases and 6 bases respectively, with 14 bases between them. Germline assignment: CDR1 SNHLY and CDR2 FYNNEI. CDR3 region: CASSEIQGPLEQYF. For the CDR3, the DNA is TGTGCCAGCAGTGAAATACAGGGCCCCCTCGAGCAGTACTTC.

This sequence joins TRBV6-1 and TRBJ1-2; 7 bases agree with TRBD1. This CDR3 contains 17 residues. Trimming at V came to 3 bases and at J to 3 bases, leaving 13 bases not matched to a gene. Germline assignment: CDR1 MNHNS and CDR2 SASEGT. This CDR3 is CASSDLGQARGDYGYTF. The CDR3 DNA sequence: TGTGCCAGCAGTGACTTAGGACAGGCCCGGGGAGACTATGGCTACACCTTC.

The V and J genes are TRBV7-2 and TRBJ2-3; D ambiguous. The CDR3 extends over 11 amino acids. The germline gives CDR1 SGHTA, CDR2 FQGNSA. Trimming cost V 5 bases and J 6 bases, with 6 bases left between them. The CDR3 spells CASSPTDTQYF. The DNA for the CDR3 is TGTGCCAGCAGCCCTACCGATACGCAGTATTTT.

Only a few counts were recorded for this clone. A read error may account for a junction end that differs from germline. The V call is TRBV7-9, the J call TRBJ2-5; D unresolved. The germline V gene has CDR1 SEHNR and CDR2 FQNEAQ (reference sequence). There are 10 residues in the CDR3. The CDR3 nucleotides read TGTTCCAGCAGCTCCCAAACCCAGTACTTC. The encoded protein is CSSSSQTQYF.

The DNA for the CDR3 is TGCGCCAGCAGCCAAGGGACAGATCCCACTGAAGCTTTCTTT. This sequence encodes CASSQGTDPTEAFF. This chain joins TRBV4-3 and TRBJ1-1; TRBD1 is a possible D gene (6 bases). V lost 1 base and J lost 4, with 10 bases in between. Germline values: CDR1 LGHNA, CDR2 YSLEER. The CDR3 is 14 amino acids.

The chain joins TRBV2 to TRBJ2-3; 8 nucleotides match TRBD1. This CDR3 is 16 amino acids long. Germline loops: CDR1 SNHLY, CDR2 FYNNEI. V dropped 2 bases and J dropped 4; count of bases not matched to a gene: 8. CDR3 nucleotide sequence: TGTGCCAGCAGTGAATCGGGCAGGGGGCAATCAGATACGCAGTATTTT. Residues: CASSESGRGQSDTQYF.

The genes are TRBV5-4 and TRBJ2-5, with D maybe TRBD2 (6 bases). The V gene lost 0 bases and the J gene lost 2 bases, with 8 bases spanning the gap. The CDR3 spans 14 residues. Germline V gene lookup returns CDR1 SGHNT and CDR2 YYREEE (reference sequence). The CDR3 DNA is TGTGCCAGCAGCTTGGGCGGGAATCAAGAGACCCAGTACTTC. As protein: CASSLGGNQETQYF.

For this clone: The junction shows a germline mismatch at one end, possibly a read error. The chain recombines TRBV7-9 with TRBJ2-7; D gene unclear. The CDR3 has 14 residues. The germline gives CDR1 SEHNR, CDR2 FQNEAQ (reference sequence). The CDR3 sequence is CSSSLVGAAYELYF. CDR3 nucleotides: TGTTCCAGCAGCTTAGTAGGAGCTGCCTACGAGCTGTACTTC.

The gene calls are TRBV15 and TRBJ2-2; 8 nucleotides agree with TRBD1. Germline lookup yields CDR1 LNHNV and CDR2 YYDKDF (reference sequence). The V and J ends lost 0 bases and 6 bases, in that order; junction bases with no gene match: 3. The CDR3 sequence is 15 residues long. The CDR3 sequence: CATSRDRGPAGELFF. The CDR3 bases are TGTGCCACCAGCAGAGACAGGGGGCCGGCCGGGGAGCTGTTTTTT.

V usage is TRBV13 and J usage is TRBJ2-7; 16 positions match TRBD2. V dropped 4 bases and J dropped 4; count of bases not matched to a gene: 7. The CDR3 has 17 amino acids. Germline CDR1 is PRHDT and CDR2 is FYEKMQ (reference sequence). CDR3 protein: CASSSAGLAGGSYEQYF. CDR3 DNA: TGTGCCAGCAGCTCAGCGGGACTAGCGGGGGGGTCGTACGAGCAGTACTTC.

Worth noting for this clone: The junction differs from germline at one of its ends, possibly a read error. CDR3 DNA sequence: TGTGCCAGCAGTGACCATCCTAACTATGGCTACCCCTTC. It specifies CASSDHPNYGYPF. The chain joins TRBV2 to TRBJ1-2; D gene uncertain. Germline-derived CDR1 and CDR2 are SNHLY and FYNNEI. The CDR3 length is 13 residues.

This clone was observed a few times. This sequence joins TRBV30 and TRBJ1-5; D remains unclear. CDR1 and CDR2 from the germline V gene are GTSNPN and SVGIG (reference sequence). V shed 1 base and J shed 4 bases, with 11 bases lying between them. The CDR3 is 14 amino acids. CDR3 residues: CAWSADGENQPQHF. For the CDR3, the DNA is TGTGCCTGGAGTGCCGACGGGGAAAATCAGCCCCAGCATTTT.